The clone carrying this T cell receptor (beta chain) was observed a single time. This sample is part of a study of blood T cell repertoires in COVID-19. Study-wide background: Material from acute and convalescent COVID-19 was sourced from the United States, Italy and Spain. Sources were T cells, B-cell-depleted T cells, or PBMCs; the material itself was cDNA or gDNA.

The CDR3 loop spans 16 amino acids. Looked up from germline, CDR1 is MNHEY and CDR2 is SMNVEV (reference sequence). The trim removed 7 bases at V and 1 base at J, leaving 12 bases unmatched. In the source study's methods: Amplification from reference gene primers served as the basis for estimated nucleated cell counts. Libraries were prepared by immunoSEQ multiplex PCR; TCRdb keeps only in-frame clonotypes and omits some of them. The V and J calls and clone size were taken over from that table, and D and trimming were inferred from the DNA. Of approximately 22,000 clones in the sample, 80% to 95% were seen once.

This TCR derives from a man in his 70s with active COVID-19. Sequenced: peripheral blood. The chain employs TRBV27 and TRBJ2-7; TRBD2 aligns across 8 bases. CDR3 nucleotides: TGTGCCAGCACCCGGGGGGGGCCCAGCGGATCCTACGAGCAGTACTTC. Its translation is CASTRGGPSGSYEQYF.